The T cell receptor (beta chain) described here comes from a study of cytomegalovirus exposure and HLA in healthy donors. Study-level background: Clustering assigned roughly 81% of the roughly 430 genotyped donors to the Caucasian-associated ancestry cluster. Study conclusions and caveats: A later analysis linked more than 15,000 TCR beta sequences to HLA alleles at 0.05 false discovery rate.

13 Jbeta primers and 60 Vbeta primers were used for the PCR. Only in-frame clones appear in the TCRdb table, and some are missing; sequencing was by immunoSEQ multiplex PCR. The table shows 89,000 or so clones, with roughly 73% occurring only once. From germline, CDR1 is MDHEN and CDR2 SYDVKM. Between the trimmed V and J ends, which lost 8 bases and 6 bases, there was a span of 11 bases. This CDR3 region has 11 residues. Note on this clone: Its antigen is unknown.

Donors in the study were healthy people who gave bone marrow. The receptor was isolated from a boy younger than 18 in good health and CMV-seronegative. The rearrangement links TRBV28 to TRBJ2-7; D is perhaps TRBD1 (5 bases). The sequenced sample consisted of PBMCs. In nucleotides, the CDR3 is TGTGCCAGCGAAGGGGCGGCCGAGCAGTACTTC. Translated: CASEGAAEQYF.